This T cell receptor beta chain was recovered during a study of T cells after yellow fever vaccination. TCRdb reprocessed the 5' RACE reads via MiXCR and lists one record per CDR3 protein. The table records 95,000 to 150,000 distinct CDR3 sequences, around 9.8% of them present only once. The CDR3 is 12 residues long. With V trimmed by 5 bases and J by 6 bases, 4 bases remained unmatched. Germline assignment: CDR1 SEHNR and CDR2 FQNEAQ (reference sequence). This chain joins TRBV7-9 and TRBJ2-7; 7 positions match TRBD1. Material: CD8+ T cells sorted from PBMCs, obtained on the day of the yellow fever booster vaccination. The TCR was taken from a man aged 18 to 35 who received the YFV17D yellow fever vaccine. CDR3 protein: CASSHGTAEQYV. The CDR3 region has the DNA TGTGCCAGCAGCCATGGGACAGCCGAGCAGTACGTC.